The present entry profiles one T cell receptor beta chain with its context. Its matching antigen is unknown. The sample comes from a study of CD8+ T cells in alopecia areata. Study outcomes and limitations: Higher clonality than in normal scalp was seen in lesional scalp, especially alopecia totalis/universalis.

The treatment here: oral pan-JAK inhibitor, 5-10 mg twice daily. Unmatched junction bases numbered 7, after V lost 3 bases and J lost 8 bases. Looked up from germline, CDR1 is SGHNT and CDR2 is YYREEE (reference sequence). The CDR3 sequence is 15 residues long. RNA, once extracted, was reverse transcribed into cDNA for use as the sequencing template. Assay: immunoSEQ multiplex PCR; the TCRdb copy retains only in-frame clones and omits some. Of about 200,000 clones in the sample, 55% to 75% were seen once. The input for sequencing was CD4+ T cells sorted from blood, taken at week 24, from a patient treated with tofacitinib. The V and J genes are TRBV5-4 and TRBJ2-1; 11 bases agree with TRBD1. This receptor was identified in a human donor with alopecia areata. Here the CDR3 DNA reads TGTGCCAGCAGCTGGGGGACAGGGGGTGAGGATGAGCAGTTCTTC. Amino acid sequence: CASSWGTGGEDEQFF.